The 24 T cell receptor beta chains below were found in one sample sequenced in a study of cytomegalovirus exposure and HLA in healthy donors. A multiplex PCR was run with 60 Vbeta primers and 13 Jbeta primers. Using immunoSEQ multiplex PCR, the repertoire was profiled, and TCRdb retains in-frame clones only, with some absent. The data show approximately 240,000 clones, with roughly 89% seen just once and around 1% held by the top ten. The sample was PBMCs. These TCRs come from a young woman in good health and CMV-seronegative.

The chain couples TRBV2 to TRBJ2-5, with D possibly being TRBD2 (6 bases). V dropped 2 bases and J dropped 5 bases, with 12 bases sitting between them. The CDR3 totals 14 residues. Per the germline V gene, CDR1 is SNHLY and CDR2 is FYNNEI. The CDR3 DNA reads TGTGCCAGCAGTGAAACGGGGGTGGTGGAGACCCAGTACTTC. Translation: CASSETGVVETQYF. The whole variable domain, filled in from reference TRBV2 and TRBJ2-5, reads EPEVTQTPSHQVTQMGQEVILRCVPISNHLYFYWYRQILGQKVEFLVSFYNNEISEKSEIFDDQFSVERPDGSNFTLKIRSTKLEDSAMYFCASSETGVVETQYFGPGTRLLVL.

This chain links TRBV7-3 with TRBJ2-1, with D perhaps TRBD2 (6 bases). The CDR3 loop spans 15 amino acids. The V gene's germline CDR1 is SGHTA and CDR2 FQGTGA. The V and J ends lost 5 bases and 0 bases respectively, with 11 bases between them. As DNA, the CDR3 is TGTGCCAGCAGCCTGAGGAGGGACTCCTACAATGAGCAGTTCTTC. Amino acids: CASSLRRDSYNEQFF.

The chain is built from TRBV5-1 and TRBJ2-3; 13 nucleotides agree with TRBD2. Germline V CDR1 and CDR2: SGHRS, YFSETQ. There are 20 residues in the CDR3. J lost 0 bases, V lost 4 bases, and 14 bases had no gene match. Here the CDR3 reads CASSVPRTSGSTKSTDTQYF. Here the CDR3 DNA reads TGCGCCAGCAGCGTCCCCCGGACTAGCGGGAGTACCAAAAGCACAGATACGCAGTATTTT.

CDR3 coding DNA: TGTGCCAGCAGCCAAACTGCGGCGGGGGCCTACGAGCAGTACTTC. Translating gives CASSQTAAGAYEQYF. The chain uses TRBV14 and TRBJ2-7; 7 nucleotides match TRBD2. Trimming at V came to 2 bases and at J to 2 bases, leaving 6 bases not matched to a gene. There are 15 residues in the CDR3. Germline CDR1 reads SGHDN; CDR2 reads FVKESK.

This chain connects TRBV19 to TRBJ2-1; a possible D gene is TRBD2 (7 bases). The germline gives CDR1 LNHDA, CDR2 SQIVND (reference sequence). Trimming took 4 bases from V and 7 from J, leaving 20 bases between them. The CDR3 is 16 amino acids. The CDR3 is CASSTAGLPRGNEQFF. The CDR3 DNA reads TGTGCCAGTAGTACAGCGGGACTCCCGAGGGGGAATGAGCAGTTCTTC.

CDR3 in amino acids: CASSIAGDQPQHF. The CDR3 nucleotides are TGTGCCAGCTCCATAGCGGGGGATCAGCCCCAGCATTTT. This chain uses TRBV13 with TRBJ1-5; D is perhaps TRBD1 (5 bases). Per the germline V gene, CDR1 is PRHDT and CDR2 is FYEKMQ (reference sequence). V lost 8 bases to trimming and J lost 5 bases, with 13 bases between them. The CDR3 runs 13 residues.

This chain joins TRBV5-1 and TRBJ1-3; 11 nucleotides match TRBD1. The CDR3 has 15 amino acids. V lost 4 bases, J lost 2 bases, and 2 bases stayed unmatched. The germline V gene has CDR1 SGHRS and CDR2 YFSETQ. The CDR3 DNA sequence: TGCGCCAGCAGCCTGGGACAGGGGGCTGGAAACACCATATATTTT. Protein product: CASSLGQGAGNTIYF.

Comments on this clone: The same CDR3 also results from other DNA sequences found in this sample. The CDR3 here is CAISGTSGSYNEQFF. CDR3 nucleotide sequence: TGTGCCATCAGTGGGACTAGCGGTTCCTACAATGAGCAGTTCTTC. The V call is TRBV10-3, the J call TRBJ2-1; 10 bases map to TRBD2. The CDR3 covers 15 residues. Unmatched junction bases numbered 1, after V lost 4 bases and J lost 1 base. Germline V CDR1 and CDR2: ENHRY, SYGVKD.

This chain connects TRBV2 to TRBJ2-5; TRBD2 matches 10 bases. Germline V lookup: CDR1 SNHLY, CDR2 FYNNEI. There are 16 residues in the CDR3. Germline trimming cut 6 bases from V and 1 base from J; bases unmatched to any gene: 8. CDR3 in amino acids: CASRAPLAGTQETQYF. The DNA of the CDR3 is TGTGCCAGCAGAGCCCCACTAGCGGGGACCCAAGAGACCCAGTACTTC.

The CDR3 here is CSLQGNTEAFF. Written as DNA, the CDR3 is TGCAGTCTTCAGGGGAACACTGAAGCTTTCTTT. The genes are TRBV20-1 and TRBJ1-1, with D perhaps TRBD1 (5 bases). The CDR3 has 11 residues. V was trimmed by 8 bases and J by 1 base, leaving 8 bases between them. Germline V CDR1 and CDR2: DFQATT, SNEGSKA (reference sequence).

The chain employs TRBV7-2 and TRBJ1-5; the D is unclear. Germline CDR1 and CDR2: SGHTA and FQGNSA. The CDR3 totals 14 residues. The V end was cut by 3 bases, the J end by 1 base, with 7 bases between. The CDR3 nucleotides are TGTGCCAGCAGCTTTACGGGGAGCAATCAGCCCCAGCATTTT. It is translated as CASSFTGSNQPQHF.

V is TRBV28 and J is TRBJ1-1; 9 bases are a match to TRBD1. With 6 bases clipped from V and 0 bases from J, the junction kept 5 bases outside the gene matches. This CDR3 comprises 15 residues. Per germline, CDR1 MDHEN and CDR2 SYDVKM. CDR3 DNA: TGTGCCAGCAGAGCCGGGACAGGGCTGAACACTGAAGCTTTCTTT. The encoded protein is CASRAGTGLNTEAFF.

CDR3 nucleotide sequence: TGTGCCAGCAGCTACAGGGGGGGGTGGGGTTCACCCCTCCACTTT. It encodes CASSYRGGWGSPLHF. The chain recombines TRBV2 with TRBJ1-6, with 8 bases aligning to TRBD1. J was trimmed by 9 bases and V by 6 bases; bases with no gene match: 10. This CDR3 has 15 residues. Germline lookup yields CDR1 SNHLY and CDR2 FYNNEI. Full variable domain (outside the CDR3, taken from reference TRBV2 and TRBJ1-6): EPEVTQTPSHQVTQMGQEVILRCVPISNHLYFYWYRQILGQKVEFLVSFYNNEISEKSEIFDDQFSVERPDGSNFTLKIRSTKLEDSAMYFCASSYRGGWGSPLHFGNGTRLTVT.

The CDR3 loop reads CAWSQGYEQYF. Here the CDR3 DNA reads TGTGCCTGGAGTCAGGGTTACGAGCAGTACTTC. This chain uses TRBV30 with TRBJ2-7, with D possibly being TRBD1 (5 bases). V was clipped by 2 bases and J by 4 bases, with 6 bases between them. The germline V gene encodes CDR1 GTSNPN and CDR2 SVGIG (reference sequence). CDR3 length: 11 residues.

With respect to this clone: This sample also contains other DNA sequences that code for the same CDR3. The DNA of the CDR3 is TGTGCCAGCAGCCTACAGGGGAACACTGAAGCTTTCTTT. Encoded protein: CASSLQGNTEAFF. The chain links TRBV14 to TRBJ1-1; perhaps TRBD1 as D (6 bases). V was clipped by 4 bases and J by 1 base, with 7 bases between them. The germline gives CDR1 SGHDN, CDR2 FVKESK. The CDR3 spans 13 residues.

This clone was detected once. The chain links TRBV2 to TRBJ2-1; D remains unclear. Germline V gene sequence: CDR1 SNHLY, CDR2 FYNNEI. V lost 5 bases and J 0 bases, leaving 11 bases between the germline ends. The CDR3 covers 15 residues. In nucleotides, the CDR3 is TGTGCCAGCAGTTTTACCGGAGCCTCCTACAATGAGCAGTTCTTC. Translating it yields CASSFTGASYNEQFF.

The chain employs TRBV5-6 and TRBJ1-3, with D perhaps TRBD1 (6 bases). The CDR3 covers 16 residues. Trimming cost V 4 bases and J 4 bases, with 18 bases left between them. The germline gives CDR1 SGHDT, CDR2 YYEEEE. The CDR3 sequence: CASSQLAGGAGNTIYF. The CDR3 bases are TGTGCCAGCAGCCAGCTAGCCGGGGGGGCCGGAAACACCATATATTTT.

The chain carries TRBV5-1 and TRBJ1-1; no definite D call. The CDR3 runs 15 residues. V was pared by 5 bases and J by 0 bases, with 14 bases between. Per germline, CDR1 SGHRS and CDR2 YFSETQ. CDR3 amino acids: CASSYNGGVNTEAFF. CDR3 in DNA: TGCGCCAGCAGTTATAATGGCGGCGTGAACACTGAAGCTTTCTTT.

The chain employs TRBV4-1 and TRBJ1-2, with TRBD1 matching 7 bases. Germline V CDR1 and CDR2: MGHRA, YSYEKL. The trim removed 2 bases at V and 5 bases at J, leaving 5 bases unmatched. This CDR3 is built from 14 residues. CDR3 DNA: TGCGCCAGCAGCCAACTACAGGGGATTTATGGCTACACCTTC. Residues: CASSQLQGIYGYTF.

The rearrangement uses TRBV15 and TRBJ1-2, with D uncertain. CDR3 size: 12 residues. Germline CDR1 reads LNHNV; CDR2 reads YYDKDF (reference sequence). Trimming took off 0 bases at V and 5 bases at J, with 4 bases between the two ends. CDR3 sequence: CATSREAYGYTF. In DNA, the CDR3 is TGTGCCACCAGCAGAGAGGCTTATGGCTACACCTTC.

The chain couples TRBV4-1 to TRBJ1-2; 7 bases line up with TRBD1. V lost 4 bases to trimming and J lost 3 bases; unmatched junction nucleotides: 8. The CDR3 covers 15 residues. From germline, CDR1 is MGHRA and CDR2 YSYEKL. Here the CDR3 reads CASSLTGQYDYGYTF. The CDR3, as DNA: TGCGCCAGCAGCCTAACGGGACAGTACGACTATGGCTACACCTTC.

DNA for the CDR3: TGCGCCAGCAGCCCGGTCGGACAGGGACTTTCAGATGGCTACACCTTC. Translating gives CASSPVGQGLSDGYTF. This rearrangement joins TRBV5-1 to TRBJ1-2, with 8 bases that match TRBD1. Germline V gene lookup returns CDR1 SGHRS and CDR2 YFSETQ. The CDR3 loop spans 16 amino acids. Losses at the gene ends were 4 bases for V and 6 bases for J; bases not matched to a gene: 14.

The chain uses TRBV5-8 and TRBJ1-1; 7 bases match TRBD1. The trim removed 0 bases at V and 1 base at J, leaving 3 bases unmatched. Germline CDR1 SGHTS, CDR2 YDEGEE. CDR3 length equals 15 residues. CDR3 DNA: TGTGCCAGCAGCTTGGGGGACAGACGGAACACTGAAGCTTTCTTT. Protein: CASSLGDRRNTEAFF.

This clone was detected once. The V gene is TRBV18, the J gene TRBJ2-4; 8 positions agree with TRBD1. J gave up 6 bases and V 3 bases, and 7 bases lay outside the gene matches. The germline gives CDR1 KGHSH, CDR2 LQKENI. The CDR3 covers 15 residues. CDR3 amino acids: CASSPLDRGRNIQYF. In DNA, the CDR3 is TGTGCCAGCTCACCGCTCGACAGGGGTCGAAACATTCAGTACTTC.